The 24 T cell receptor beta chains listed next were all sequenced from one sample in a study of CD8 T cells in ankylosing spondylitis. Findings of the study overall: Seemingly distinctive of ankylosing spondylitis blood was a TCR beta motif formed by eight highly homologous variants.

TCRdb re-called the 5' RACE reads with MiXCR, one entry per CDR3 protein. The table lists 800,000 to 900,000 distinct CDR3 sequences, approximately 12% of them singletons, with roughly 0.51% in the top ten. These TCRs are of unknown antigen specificity. The sample taken for sequencing was blood, either unsorted or a sorted T cell fraction (not recorded which). These receptors all come from a male donor with ankylosing spondylitis.

This clonotype was observed a handful of times. The chain employs TRBV29-1 and TRBJ2-2; 8 nucleotides match TRBD2. The CDR3 spans 13 residues. The germline gives CDR1 SQVTM, CDR2 ANQGSEA. With V trimmed by 6 bases and J by 3 bases, 3 bases remained unmatched. Here the CDR3 DNA reads TGCAGCGTCTCGCGGGGGGACACCGGGGAGCTGTTTTTT. This translates into CSVSRGDTGELFF.

V gene TRBV6-6 combines with J gene TRBJ2-7; possibly TRBD1 or TRBD2 for D (5 bases each). Germline V CDR1 and CDR2: MNHNY, SVGAGI (reference sequence). The CDR3 totals 13 residues. Trimming stripped 2 bases from V and 7 bases from J, with 12 bases between. The CDR3 nucleotides read TGTGCCAGCAGTTACGGGGACCGAGGGGAGCAGTACTTC. Protein product: CASSYGDRGEQYF.

In this sample, this clonotype turned up a few times. The chain carries TRBV7-2 and TRBJ1-6; 8 nucleotides align to TRBD1. CDR1 SGHTA and CDR2 FQGNSA come from the germline V gene. The CDR3 extends over 13 amino acids. The trim removed 7 bases at V and 5 bases at J, leaving 1 base unmatched. Here the CDR3 reads CASKGQDNSPLHF. The CDR3 DNA follows: TGTGCCAGCAAGGGACAGGATAATTCACCCCTCCACTTT.

This clonotype was counted between two and nine times. This chain joins TRBV7-2 and TRBJ1-1, with no clear D. This CDR3 has 13 residues. The germline CDR1 and CDR2 sequences are SGHTA and FQGNSA. Trimming shortened V by 1 base and J by 3 bases, and 6 bases separated the two germline ends. CDR3 sequence (DNA): TGTGCCAGCAGCTTAGATCTAGACACTGAAGCTTTCTTT. It codes for CASSLDLDTEAFF.

There are many counts of this clonotype. This CDR3 reads CASSYSWGASTEAFF. The CDR3 DNA is TGTGCCAGCAGTTACTCGTGGGGGGCGAGCACTGAAGCTTTCTTT. The gene calls are TRBV6-5 and TRBJ1-1; the D gene is possibly TRBD1 (6 bases). The germline CDR1 and CDR2 sequences are MNHEY and SVGAGI. The CDR3 extends over 15 amino acids. The V gene lost 0 bases and the J gene lost 4 bases, with 12 bases spanning the gap.

The chain combines TRBV5-6 with TRBJ1-1; 8 bases align to TRBD1. The germline V gene encodes CDR1 SGHDT and CDR2 YYEEEE. V shed 3 bases and J 3 bases; nucleotides not matched to a gene: 4. The CDR3 runs 14 residues. CDR3 sequence (DNA): TGTGCCAGCAGCTACCGGGACAGGCACACTGAAGCTTTCTTT. Translation: CASSYRDRHTEAFF.

This clonotype was picked up a small number of times. The chain joins TRBV20-1 to TRBJ2-7; maybe TRBD2 (6 bases). The CDR3 has 16 amino acids. The V end was cut by 1 base, the J end by 6 bases, with 22 bases between. Germline V gene lookup returns CDR1 DFQATT and CDR2 SNEGSKA (reference sequence). The DNA for the CDR3 is TGCAGTGCTAGAGCTCTCCTAGCGCCCACGGCTGGCGAGCAGTACTTC. This translates into CSARALLAPTAGEQYF.

This clonotype has a count of ten or more. This rearrangement joins TRBV29-1 to TRBJ2-1; TRBD1 agrees at 7 bases. V lost 4 bases to trimming and J lost 5 bases; unmatched junction nucleotides: 8. Germline CDR1 is SQVTM and CDR2 is ANQGSEA. CDR3 length: 14 amino acids. Written as DNA, the CDR3 is TGCAGCGTTGTTGAACAGGGGATAAACAATGAGCAGTTCTTC. Translating gives CSVVEQGINNEQFF.

This clonotype came up a few times. V usage is TRBV30 and J usage is TRBJ2-1; tentatively, D is TRBD2 (5 bases). CDR3 length: 12 residues. The ends were cut back, 4 bases at V and 8 bases at J, with 12 bases in the middle. Germline lookup yields CDR1 GTSNPN and CDR2 SVGIG (reference sequence). This CDR3 is CAWKDWAHEQFF. Written as DNA, the CDR3 is TGTGCCTGGAAGGACTGGGCCCATGAGCAGTTCTTC.

V usage is TRBV7-3 and J usage is TRBJ2-5; 7 bases match TRBD2. The CDR3 is made up of 15 amino acids. Germline V gene data show CDR1 as SGHTA and CDR2 as FQGTGA. With 5 bases clipped from V and 5 bases from J, the junction kept 11 bases outside the gene matches. The CDR3 here is CASSPGGEPRETQYF. CDR3 DNA sequence: TGTGCCAGCAGCCCTGGGGGGGAGCCCCGGGAGACCCAGTACTTC.

This clonotype was counted only a few times. The chain uses TRBV4-3 and TRBJ1-2; the D is unclear. Trimming cost V 3 bases and J 8 bases, with 13 bases left between them. Germline CDR1 is LGHNA and CDR2 is YSLEER. The CDR3 is 13 residues long. The DNA for the CDR3 is TGCGCCAGCAGCCAGCGACCGGACGGCGGCTACACCTTC. Translated, it gives CASSQRPDGGYTF.

The chain recombines TRBV5-1 with TRBJ2-5, with TRBD2 matching over 8 bases. Trimming removed 0 bases from V and 4 bases from J; junction bases left unmatched: 8. This CDR3 is built from 16 residues. Germline V gene lookup returns CDR1 SGHRS and CDR2 YFSETQ. CDR3 DNA: TGCGCCAGCAGCTTGGATCCAGCGGGGGCCGTAGAGACCCAGTACTTC. Its translation is CASSLDPAGAVETQYF.

V is TRBV4-3 and J is TRBJ2-3; D may be TRBD2 (6 bases). V was cut by 0 bases and J by 5 bases, with 12 bases left in between. Germline assignment: CDR1 LGHNA and CDR2 YSLEER. The CDR3 loop spans 15 amino acids. CDR3 sequence (DNA): TGCGCCAGCAGCCAAGATCACGGGGGTGAAGATACGCAGTATTTT. Protein sequence: CASSQDHGGEDTQYF.

This clonotype has ten or more counts. The chain joins TRBV5-1 to TRBJ2-3; D is unresolved. This CDR3 contains 14 residues. Trimming stripped 0 bases from V and 1 base from J, with 6 bases between. Per germline, CDR1 SGHRS and CDR2 YFSETQ. For the CDR3, the DNA is TGCGCCAGCAGCTTGGATGACGGCACAGATACGCAGTATTTT. It is translated as CASSLDDGTDTQYF.

This clonotype was seen more than once but under ten times. The chain uses TRBV5-1 and TRBJ1-1, with 7 bases matching TRBD1. The V gene's germline CDR1 is SGHRS and CDR2 YFSETQ. Trimming cost V 5 bases and J 2 bases; bases outside gene matches: 9. The CDR3 has 15 residues. This chain's CDR3 is CASSPDQGGNTEAFF. The CDR3 DNA reads TGCGCCAGCAGTCCTGACCAGGGGGGAAACACTGAAGCTTTCTTT.

This clonotype was counted only a few times. The genes are TRBV4-2 and TRBJ2-1; maybe TRBD2 (6 bases). Trimming cost V 5 bases and J 5 bases, with 13 bases left between them. CDR3 size: 14 residues. The germline gives CDR1 LGHNA, CDR2 YNFKEQ. The CDR3 DNA reads TGTGCCAGCAGCGGCCAGCGGGCCGACAATGAGCAGTTCTTC. Amino acid sequence: CASSGQRADNEQFF.

The sample holds many counts of this clonotype. The chain uses TRBV7-6 and TRBJ2-7; 7 bases match TRBD2. The CDR3 is 17 residues long. Unmatched junction bases numbered 9, after V lost 0 bases and J lost 1 base. CDR1 is SGHVS and CDR2 is FNYEAQ in the germline V gene. The CDR3: CASSLANGGGRSYEQYF. CDR3 coding DNA: TGTGCCAGCAGCTTAGCGAACGGGGGAGGGAGGTCCTACGAGCAGTACTTC.

The sample holds one count of this clonotype. The V and J genes are TRBV7-3 and TRBJ2-1; D may correspond to TRBD1 or TRBD2 (5 bases each). Germline CDR1 is SGHTA and CDR2 is FQGTGA. Trimming cost V 4 bases and J 0 bases, with 13 bases left between them. This CDR3 region has 16 residues. The CDR3 spells CASSSGAGSSYNEQFF. The DNA of the CDR3 is TGTGCCAGCAGCTCCGGGGCCGGAAGCTCCTACAATGAGCAGTTCTTC. The full variable domain, with the rest looked up from reference TRBV7-3 and TRBJ2-1, is GAGVSQTPSNKVTEKGKYVELRCDPISGHTALYWYRQSLGQGPEFLIYFQGTGAADDSGLPNDRFFAVRPEGSVSTLKIQRTERGDSAVYLCASSSGAGSSYNEQFFGPGTRLTVL.

J is TRBJ2-4 and V is TRBV9, with a weak D call TRBD1 (6 bases). CDR1 is SGDLS, CDR2 YYNGEE, per germline. This CDR3 comprises 17 residues. V shed 1 base and J shed 1 base, with 15 bases lying between them. The CDR3 is CASSVQGLGNAKNIQYF. For the CDR3, the DNA is TGTGCCAGCAGCGTACAGGGGCTAGGGAATGCCAAAAACATTCAGTACTTC.

This chain uses TRBV7-2 with TRBJ2-3; 11 positions agree with TRBD2. Germline V gene data show CDR1 as SGHTA and CDR2 as FQGNSA. Trimming at V came to 0 bases and at J to 0 bases, leaving 2 bases not matched to a gene. The CDR3 runs 17 residues. CDR3 sequence (DNA): TGTGCCAGCAGCTTAGCTCGGACTAGCGGGAGCACAGATACGCAGTATTTT. Translation: CASSLARTSGSTDTQYF.

The sample holds a few counts of this clonotype. The rearrangement joins TRBV20-1 to TRBJ2-1; 12 bases map to TRBD2. The trim removed 5 bases at V and 3 bases at J, leaving 8 bases unmatched. Germline values: CDR1 DFQATT, CDR2 SNEGSKA (reference sequence). The CDR3 loop spans 16 amino acids. CDR3 coding DNA: TGCAGTGCTGGGACTAGCGGGTCCAGCCTCTACAATGAGCAGTTCTTC. It yields the protein CSAGTSGSSLYNEQFF.

This chain joins TRBV20-1 and TRBJ2-5; no definite D call. There are 13 residues in the CDR3. Trimming left V 5 bases short and J 5 bases short, with 15 bases between. Germline V gene data show CDR1 as DFQATT and CDR2 as SNEGSKA (reference sequence). CDR3 in amino acids: CSAYVPFLETQYF. Written as DNA, the CDR3 is TGCAGTGCTTATGTACCCTTTCTGGAGACCCAGTACTTC.

The V gene is TRBV20-1, the J gene TRBJ1-6; no reliable D call. The CDR3 is 13 amino acids. Trimming stripped 5 bases from V and 0 bases from J, with 5 bases between. Germline CDR1 reads DFQATT; CDR2 reads SNEGSKA (reference sequence). CDR3 nucleotide sequence: TGCAGTGCTTTAGACTCCTATAATTCACCCCTCCACTTT. Translated: CSALDSYNSPLHF.

This clonotype showed up just a few times. The chain employs TRBV7-2 and TRBJ2-3; 7 nucleotides match TRBD2. This CDR3 spans 14 amino acids. V was clipped by 1 base and J by 5 bases; unmatched bases: 3. The V gene's germline CDR1 is SGHTA and CDR2 FQGNSA. CDR3 DNA: TGTGCCAGCAGCTTAGGGTGGGGGGGAGATACGCAGTATTTT. Protein product: CASSLGWGGDTQYF.